Listed below are T cell receptor beta chains from one sample, sequenced in a study of Ad26.COV2.S vaccination and SARS-CoV-2 variants. Data came from immunoSEQ multiplex PCR; TCRdb stores just in-frame clones and leaves some out. The sample comprises fewer than 400,000 clones, around 91% of which are singletons, and around 2% rests with the top ten. Specimen: peripheral blood, collected in a trial of Ad26.COV2.S vaccine versus placebo. Receptors originate from a person aged 18 to 65 who received the Ad26.COV2.S COVID-19 vaccine or a placebo. Both conserved end residues are part of each CDR3. Each record gives: clone size, J gene, V gene, D gene, CDR3 DNA, CDR3 protein. D genes are given only for firm matches. A clone size is listed for some rows: how often the clone was seen (once, few, many), or a class if it is expanded.

-,TRBJ2-7,TRBV15,TRBD2,TGTGCCACCAGCAGAGATCGGGGCGGGAGCATCAACGAGCAGTACTTC,CATSRDRGGSINEQYF
-,TRBJ2-3,TRBV19,-,TGTGCCAGTAGTATTTTTGGCGGGACAAGCACAGATACGCAGTATTTT,CASSIFGGTSTDTQYF
-,TRBJ2-4,TRBV15,-,TGTGCCACCAGCAGAGATCTAGGGGCTACCAAAAACATTCAGTACTTC,CATSRDLGATKNIQYF
-,TRBJ2-2,TRBV9,-,TGTGCCAGCAGCGTAGATGGGGGAGCGGCCACCGGGGAGCTGTTTTTT,CASSVDGGAATGELFF
-,TRBJ2-7,TRBV5-6,-,TGTGCCAGCAGCTTGGAAGGGGAGCAGTACTTC,CASSLEGEQYF
-,TRBJ1-4,TRBV6-1,-,TGTGCCAGCAGTGAGACGGCCCTCGGCGGAAACTATAATGAAAAACTGTTTTTT,CASSETALGGNYNEKLFF
once,TRBJ2-7,TRBV5-1,TRBD2,TGCGCCAGCAGCCCCGTAGGTACGACTAGCGGTTACTACGAGCAGTACTTC,CASSPVGTTSGYYEQYF
-,TRBJ1-6,TRBV30,-,TGTGCCTGGATCGGGACAAAAAGCCACTATAATTCACCCCTCCACTTT,CAWIGTKSHYNSPLHF
-,TRBJ2-7,TRBV5-1,-,TGCGCCAGCAGCTTGGTATCTTCGACCTACGAGCAGTACTTC,CASSLVSSTYEQYF
-,TRBJ2-1,TRBV9,-,TGTGCCAGCAGCGTAGGGAGGTACAATGAGCAGTTCTTC,CASSVGRYNEQFF
-,TRBJ2-3,TRBV7-2,-,TGTGCCAGCAGCTTAAAGCGAATAAGCACAGATACGCAGTATTTT,CASSLKRISTDTQYF
-,TRBJ2-7,TRBV20-1,-,TGCAGTGCAAGACAGGTGGGAGAGCAGTACTTC,CSARQVGEQYF
once,TRBJ1-5,TRBV18,TRBD1,TGTGCCAGCTCACCTTGGGACAGGGAAGGTCACAATCAGCCCCAGCATTTT,CASSPWDREGHNQPQHF
-,TRBJ1-5,TRBV28,-,TGTGCCAGCAGACTGGTTGGGCCCCAGCATTTT,CASRLVGPQHF
-,TRBJ1-4,TRBV28,-,TGTGCCAGTGAGAGGGACGGGTCAGAAAAACTGTTTTTT,CASERDGSEKLFF
-,TRBJ2-7,TRBV9,-,TGTGCCAGCAGCGCTCTGGCGGGGGAGCAGTACTTC,CASSALAGEQYF
few,TRBJ1-3,TRBV18,-,TGTGCCAGCTCGATAGCAGGGGCGGCCGGAAACACCATATATTTT,CASSIAGAAGNTIYF
once,TRBJ1-6,TRBV3-1/TRBV3-2,-,TGTGCCAGCAGCCAACTTGGGGGACAAGTTAATTCACCCCTCCACTTT,CASSQLGGQVNSPLHF
few,TRBJ2-1,TRBV24-1,TRBD2,TGTGCCACCAGTGGGGGACTAGCGGGAGATGAGCAGTTCTTC,CATSGGLAGDEQFF
-,TRBJ2-7,TRBV5-1,-,TGCGCCAGCAGCTTGACGCGGGGCTCCTACGAGCAGTACTTC,CASSLTRGSYEQYF
-,TRBJ2-3,TRBV15,-,TGTGCCACCAGCAGTTGGCGGAGAAGCACAGATACGCAGTATTTT,CATSSWRRSTDTQYF
once,TRBJ2-7,TRBV11-3,-,TGTGCCAGCAGCTTAAGGCCGACGGAGTACTTC,CASSLRPTEYF
-,TRBJ2-7,TRBV19,-,TGTGCCAGTAGTATAGCGGGCGCTGTCTACGAGCAGTACTTC,CASSIAGAVYEQYF
-,TRBJ2-3,TRBV6-6,TRBD2,TGTGCCAGCAGTCCTACGGGGGGATGGGAGGGCCCAGATACGCAGTATTTT,CASSPTGGWEGPDTQYF
-,TRBJ1-1,TRBV5-1,TRBD1,TGCGCCAGCAGCTATGGGACAGTTTTGGACACTGAAGCTTTCTTT,CASSYGTVLDTEAFF
-,TRBJ1-1,TRBV5-1,TRBD1,TGCGCCAGCAGCTTAACCCGGGACAGGGGGGATAATGCTTTCTTT,CASSLTRDRGDNAFF
once,TRBJ1-1,TRBV30,-,TGTGCCTGGAGAAAAGGGTCGCACACTGAAGCTTTCTTT,CAWRKGSHTEAFF
few,TRBJ2-1,TRBV24-1,TRBD2,TGTGCCACCAGTGATATTAGCGGGAGCTCCTACAATGAGCAGTTCTTC,CATSDISGSSYNEQFF
few,TRBJ1-5,TRBV15,-,TGTGCCACCAGCTGGGACCGAAATCAGCCCCAGCATTTT,CATSWDRNQPQHF
-,TRBJ2-7,TRBV9,-,TGTGCCAGCAGCGTAGAGTCACTAGCCAACGAGCAGTACTTC,CASSVESLANEQYF
-,TRBJ2-3,TRBV7-3,TRBD2,TGTGCCAGCAGCTTTACTAGCGGGAGATCAGATACGCAGTATTTT,CASSFTSGRSDTQYF
-,TRBJ2-7,TRBV2,-,TGTGCCAGCAGTGGGGCCCTAGAGGAGCAGTACTTC,CASSGALEEQYF
-,TRBJ1-2,TRBV25-1,TRBD1,TGTGCCAGCAGCTGCCAAGAGGACAGGGTGATCTATGGCTACACCTTC,CASSCQEDRVIYGYTF
-,TRBJ2-3,TRBV11-3,-,TGTGCCAGCAGCTTAACTGGACTCGAGCCCACAGATACGCAGTATTTT,CASSLTGLEPTDTQYF
-,TRBJ2-7,TRBV5-1,TRBD2,TGCGCCAGCAGCTCCGGGACTAGCGGGAGTAGAATCTACGAGCAGTACTTC,CASSSGTSGSRIYEQYF
-,TRBJ2-6,TRBV19,-,TGTGCCAGCCAGGGGTGGGATGTTTCTGCTGGGGCCAACGTCCTGACTTTC,CASQGWDVSAGANVLTF
-,TRBJ1-3,TRBV6-5,-,TGTGCCAGCAGTTCCGGGAGCTCTGGAAACACCATATATTTT,CASSSGSSGNTIYF
-,TRBJ1-1,TRBV14,-,TGTGCCAGCAGCTTTGGACCGGGTGTCTACACTGAAGCTTTCTTT,CASSFGPGVYTEAFF
-,TRBJ2-7,TRBV4-1,-,TGCGCCAGCAGACAAGTCCTCCGACGGACTTCCTACGAGCAGTACTTC,CASRQVLRRTSYEQYF
-,TRBJ1-5,TRBV24-1,-,TGTGCCACCAGTGAAAAGACAGGACCCCTCCATCAGCCCCAGCATTTT,CATSEKTGPLHQPQHF
-,TRBJ2-1,TRBV25-1,-,TGTGCCAGCAGTGGCACCGGGACTCGTGGAAACAATGAGCAGTTCTTC,CASSGTGTRGNNEQFF
once,TRBJ2-7,TRBV29-1,TRBD2,TGCAGCGTTGGAGGTGGGAGGGGCTCCTACGAGCAGTACTTC,CSVGGGRGSYEQYF
-,TRBJ1-1,TRBV5-8,-,TGTGCCAGCAGCTTGGTCGTGAACACTGAAGCTTTCTTT,CASSLVVNTEAFF
-,TRBJ1-3,TRBV9,-,TGTGCCAGCAGCCCTCAAACAGGGTACTCTGGAAACACCATATATTTT,CASSPQTGYSGNTIYF
-,TRBJ2-5,TRBV27,-,TGTGCCAGCAGTTCCTATGGGAGGGAGACCCAGTACTTC,CASSSYGRETQYF
once,TRBJ2-3,TRBV12-2,-,TGTGCAAGTCTCTCTTGGCTAGCGAACACAGATACGCAGTATTTT,CASLSWLANTDTQYF
-,TRBJ1-6,TRBV5-1,TRBD1,TGCGCCAGCAGCGGAGGGACAGGGCTGTCACCCCTCCACTTT,CASSGGTGLSPLHF
once,TRBJ2-7,TRBV28,TRBD1,TGTGCCAGCACTTCGGGACAGTTAAACGAGCAGTACTTC,CASTSGQLNEQYF
-,TRBJ2-7,TRBV18,TRBD2,TGTGCCAGCTCACCACGGAGACTAGCGGGACAAAATCTGGAAGAGCAGTACTTC,CASSPRRLAGQNLEEQYF
-,TRBJ2-7,TRBV21-1,-,TGTGCCAGCAGCAAGGGTTACCCACGGTTGGACGAGCAGTACTTC,CASSKGYPRLDEQYF
-,TRBJ1-2,TRBV29-1,-,TGCAGCGTTGGAAGTGGGGCCACAGGCGGGGACTATGGCTACACCTTC,CSVGSGATGGDYGYTF
once,TRBJ2-7,TRBV10-3,TRBD2,TGTGCCATCAGTGGGGCTAGCGGGGGGTTGAGCTCCTACGAGCAGTACTTC,CAISGASGGLSSYEQYF
-,TRBJ2-1,TRBV7-6,-,TGTGCCAGCAGCCTCCGGACTGGGGTGAATGAGCAGTTCTTC,CASSLRTGVNEQFF